Here is one T cell receptor beta chain with its context. Its target is unknown. At one end the junction does not follow the germline gene, possibly because of a read error. Three rounds of nested PCR, following a modified ARM-PCR protocol, produced the TCRbeta library. TCRdb recomputed calls from the multiplex PCR reads with MiXCR, one row per CDR3 protein. Counted here are about 100,000 distinct CDR3 sequences, 50% to 70% occurring once; the ten biggest clones make up 15% to 20%. RNA was extracted from bulk tissue without any cell sorting. The normal lung tissue was taken more than 3 cm from the tumor edge. This CDR3 comprises 14 residues. CDR1 DFQATT and CDR2 SNEGSKA come from the germline V gene (reference sequence). The source of the sample is a study of tumor and adjacent non-tumor tissue in lung cancer. Study details: Aged roughly 31 to 85 years, patients included nine to ten men and about five women with stage I to III disease. On average, productive TCRbeta reads reached about 4 million per sample.

Notes on the study in general: Top 100 clones took a larger repertoire share in normal lung. Significantly higher TCR diversity was found in tumor than normal lung.

The chain links TRBV20-1 to TRBJ1-5; D ambiguous. The origin of this receptor is a man aged 30-40 years with non-small cell lung cancer. The source material was distant non-tumor lung tissue. Here the CDR3 DNA reads TGCAGTGCCAGAGCCACCGGGCCTTATCAGTCCCAGCATTTT. Protein: CSARATGPYQSQHF.